This TCR beta chain was profiled in a study of shared clonotypes between healthy human individuals. Whole-study findings and limits: Blood was the only sampled material, and tissue repertoires likely differ. What naive subsets generally showed was a larger estimated richness than memory subsets showed.

Assay used: immunoSEQ multiplex PCR; TCRdb lists only in-frame clones, some missing. Among nearly 2 million clones listed, around 96% were seen once. Cells designated naive CD8 were CD45RO-negative and were positively selected for CCR7, with terminally differentiated effector memory CD45RA+ cells excluded. With respect to this clone: Its cognate antigen is unknown.

Sequencing was performed on naive CD8+ T cells sorted from blood. This TCR came from a man younger than 35 in good health.

CDR3 in amino acids: CASLTGNTEAFF. The CDR3 DNA reads as TGCGCCAGCCTGACAGGGAACACTGAAGCTTTCTTT. The gene calls are TRBV23-1 and TRBJ1-1, with D perhaps matching TRBD1 (6 bases). TRBV23-1 qualifies as an ORF whose function is uncertain. With 8 bases removed from V and 1 base from J, the gap between germline ends came to 8 bases. This CDR3 is 12 amino acids long.